This T cell receptor (beta chain) is drawn from a study of cytotoxic CD8 clonotypes in ibrutinib-treated CLL. This clone appeared a single time. Germline V gene data show CDR1 as KGHSH and CDR2 as LQKENI. There are 18 residues in the CDR3. The junction had 15 bases not matched to a gene; V was cut back by 3 bases and J by 4 bases. The assay was immunoSEQ multiplex PCR, and TCRdb's table has in-frame clones only and misses some. Found here are some 58,000 clones, about 72% of them singletons; the top ten hold roughly 45%. The receptor comes from a human donor with chronic lymphocytic leukemia. Material: PBMCs, obtained after 12 months of ibrutinib treatment. The rearrangement joins TRBV18 to TRBJ1-5; 7 positions agree with TRBD1. In DNA form, the CDR3 reads TGTGCCAGCTCACCTCGACAGGGAGTAACAGGTCCTAATCAGCCCCAGCATTTT. Its protein product is CASSPRQGVTGPNQPQHF. Complete variable domain (other parts from reference TRBV18 and TRBJ1-5): NAGVMQNPRHLVRRRGQEARLRCSPMKGHSHVYWYRQLPEEGLKFMVYLQKENIIDESGMPKERFSAEFPKEGPSILRIQQVVRGDSAAYFCASSPRQGVTGPNQPQHFGDGTRLSIL.